The subject of this entry is one TCR beta chain. Its antigen remains unknown. The CDR3 contains 16 residues. Trimming cost V 5 bases and J 5 bases, with 21 bases left between them. From germline, CDR1 is SGHVS and CDR2 FQNEAQ. Sequencing was performed with immunoSEQ multiplex PCR; in TCRdb, only in-frame clones are kept and a portion is missing. The top ten clones hold around an eighth of a sample with 35,000 to 45,000 clones, about 70% of them seen once. These data originate in a study of PD-1 blockade in classical Hodgkin lymphoma. Broader study findings: Compared with baseline, CD4+ but not CD8+ TCR diversity had risen significantly by C4D1. Diversity similar to that of newly diagnosed patients was seen at baseline in complete responders.

Each and every patient relapsed after autologous stem cell transplantation, and patients got differing brentuximab vedotin exposure. Source: peripheral blood mononuclear cells (PBMCs), taken before the second cycle of nivolumab. This rearrangement joins TRBV7-8 to TRBJ2-5, with a tentative D call TRBD2 (6 bases). This sequence originates from a human donor with classical Hodgkin lymphoma. CDR3 bases: TGTGCCAGCAGCCCGAGACTAGTTGGGTCGTGGGAGACCCAGTACTTC. This codes for CASSPRLVGSWETQYF.